This TCR beta chain was observed in a study of identical twins. Broader study findings: With abundant cord blood beta clonotypes, insertions were fewer; memory repertoires showed no such pattern. The study found weaker excess twin sharing in beta out-of-frame sequences.

The germline V gene has CDR1 SGHAT and CDR2 FQNNGV. The CDR3 covers 13 residues. Unique molecular identifiers were in the cDNA, with template-switch universal primer binding. Each CDR3 protein gets one entry after TCRdb re-called the 5' RACE reads with MiXCR. The sample includes 200,000 to 300,000 distinct CDR3 sequences, 10% to 15% of them seen just once. As for this clonotype: Antigen unknown.

The same sample was also used in a study of yellow fever vaccine responses in identical twins.

The V gene is TRBV11-2, the J gene TRBJ2-2; TRBD1 or TRBD2 may be the D gene (5 bases each). Sequences were obtained from memory (CD45RO+) T cells sorted from blood. This TCR was sampled from a woman between 18 and 29 years old in good health. CDR3 sequence (DNA): TGTTCCACCGGGGACCTGAACACCGGGGAGCTGTTTTTT. Its translation: CSTGDLNTGELFF. Full variable domain (remainder filled in from reference TRBV11-2 and TRBJ2-2): EAGVAQSPRYKIIEKRQSVAFWCNPISGHATLYWYQQILGQGPKLLIQFQNNGVVDDSQLPKDRFSAERLKGVDSTLKIQPAKLEDSAVYLCSTGDLNTGELFFGEGSRLTVL.